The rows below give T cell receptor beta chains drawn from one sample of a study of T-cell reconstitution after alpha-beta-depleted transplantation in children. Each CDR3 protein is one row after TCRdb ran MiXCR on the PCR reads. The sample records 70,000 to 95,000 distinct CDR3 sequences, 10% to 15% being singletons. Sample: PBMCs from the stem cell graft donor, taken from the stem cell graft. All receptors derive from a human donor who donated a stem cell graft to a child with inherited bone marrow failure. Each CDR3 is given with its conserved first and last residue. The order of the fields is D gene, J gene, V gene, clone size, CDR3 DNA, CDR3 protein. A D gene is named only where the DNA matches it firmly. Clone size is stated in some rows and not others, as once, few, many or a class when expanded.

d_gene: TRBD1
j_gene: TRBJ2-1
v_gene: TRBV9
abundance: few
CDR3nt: TGTGCCAGCAGCGTAAGGGGGCAGGGGCCCTACAATGAGCAGTTCTTC
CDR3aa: CASSVRGQGPYNEQFF

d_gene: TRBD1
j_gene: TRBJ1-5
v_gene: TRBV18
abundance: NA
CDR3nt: TGTGCCAGCTCACGGGCAGGGGGAGGTCAGCCCCAGCATTTT
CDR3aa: CASSRAGGGQPQHF

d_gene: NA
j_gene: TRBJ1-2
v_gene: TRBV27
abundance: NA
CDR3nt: TGTGCCAGCAAGGGGAGCCAAACTCCCAGCTTCTATGGCTACACCTTC
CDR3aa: CASKGSQTPSFYGYTF

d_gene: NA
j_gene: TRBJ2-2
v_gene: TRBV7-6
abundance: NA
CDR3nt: TGTGCCAGCAGCTTAGATTCAAGAGTCACCGGGGAGCTGTTTTTT
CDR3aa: CASSLDSRVTGELFF

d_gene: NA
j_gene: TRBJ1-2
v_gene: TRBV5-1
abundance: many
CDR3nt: TGCGCCAGCAGCCCGACCGCGGTTGGCTATGGCTACACCTTC
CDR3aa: CASSPTAVGYGYTF

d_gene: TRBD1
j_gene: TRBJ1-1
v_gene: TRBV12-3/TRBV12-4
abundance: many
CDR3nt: TGTGCCAGCAGTTCCTACGACGGGACAGGGGGAAAGAACACTGAAGCTTTCTTT
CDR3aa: CASSSYDGTGGKNTEAFF

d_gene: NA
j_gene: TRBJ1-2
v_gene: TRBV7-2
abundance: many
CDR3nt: TGTGCCAGCAGCTTGATAAACTATGGCTACACCTTC
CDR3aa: CASSLINYGYTF

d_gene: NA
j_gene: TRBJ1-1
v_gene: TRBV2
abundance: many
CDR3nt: TGTGCCAGCAGCTGGGGGCGGAACACTGAAGCTTTCTTT
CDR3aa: CASSWGRNTEAFF

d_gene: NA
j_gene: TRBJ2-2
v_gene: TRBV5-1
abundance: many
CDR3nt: TGCGCCAGCAGCGGGGGGATGGGCACCGGGGAGCTGTTTTTT
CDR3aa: CASSGGMGTGELFF

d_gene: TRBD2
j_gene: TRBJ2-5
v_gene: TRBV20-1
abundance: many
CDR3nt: TGCAGTACCTCTAGCGGGATGGGGGGAGAGACCCAGTACTTC
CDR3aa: CSTSSGMGGETQYF

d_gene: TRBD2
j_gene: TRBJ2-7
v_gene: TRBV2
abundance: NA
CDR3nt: TGTGCCAGCAGTGAGGGACTAGCGGGACAGTACGAGCAGTACTTC
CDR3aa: CASSEGLAGQYEQYF

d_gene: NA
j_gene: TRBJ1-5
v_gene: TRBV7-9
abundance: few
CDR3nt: TGTGCCAGCAGCCTCAGGGGTGGCAATCAGCCCCAGCATTTT
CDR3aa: CASSLRGGNQPQHF

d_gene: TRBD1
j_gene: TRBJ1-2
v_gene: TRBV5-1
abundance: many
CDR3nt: TGCGCCAGCAGGGGGACAGTGAACGGGGATGGCTACACCTTC
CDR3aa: CASRGTVNGDGYTF

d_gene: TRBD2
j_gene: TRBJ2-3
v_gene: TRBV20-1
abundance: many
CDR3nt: TGCAGTGCTAGAGTCCGGACTAGGGTTCCAGATACGCAGTATTTT
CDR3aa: CSARVRTRVPDTQYF

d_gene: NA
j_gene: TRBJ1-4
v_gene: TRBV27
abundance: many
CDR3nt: TGTGCCAGCAGTTTATCCGCAGGCCCTAATGAAAAACTGTTTTTT
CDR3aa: CASSLSAGPNEKLFF

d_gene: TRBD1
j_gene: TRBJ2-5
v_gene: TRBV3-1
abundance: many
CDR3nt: TGTGCCAGCAGCCCTACAGGGGGCGAGACCCAGTACTTC
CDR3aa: CASSPTGGETQYF

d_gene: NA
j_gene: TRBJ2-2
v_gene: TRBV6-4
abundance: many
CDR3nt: TGTGCCAGCAGTGAGGAGGGGACCGGGGAGCTGTTTTTT
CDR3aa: CASSEEGTGELFF

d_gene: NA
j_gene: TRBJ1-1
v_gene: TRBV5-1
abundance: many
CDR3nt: TGCGCCAGCCCCGAGGAGGCCTTGAACACTGAAGCTTTCTTT
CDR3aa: CASPEEALNTEAFF

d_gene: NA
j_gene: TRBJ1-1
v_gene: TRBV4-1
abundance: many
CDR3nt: TGCGCCAGCAGCCAAGATATCTTAGGAGGCATAGGAGCTTTCTTT
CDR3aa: CASSQDILGGIGAFF

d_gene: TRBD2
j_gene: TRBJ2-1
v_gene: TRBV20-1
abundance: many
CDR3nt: TGCAGTGCTCAGACTAGCGGGGTCGGGGGAGAGCAGTTCTTC
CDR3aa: CSAQTSGVGGEQFF

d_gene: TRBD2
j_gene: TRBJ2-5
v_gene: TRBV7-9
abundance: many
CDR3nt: TGTGCCAGCAGCTTAGCGGAGGTAGCGGGAGAGACCCAGTACTTC
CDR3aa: CASSLAEVAGETQYF

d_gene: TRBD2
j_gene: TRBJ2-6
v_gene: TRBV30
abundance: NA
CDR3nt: TGTGCCTGGAGTACTAGCGGGAGGTACTCTGGGGCCAACGTCCTGACTTTC
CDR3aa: CAWSTSGRYSGANVLTF

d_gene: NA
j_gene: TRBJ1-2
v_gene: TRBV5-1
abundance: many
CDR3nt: TGCGCCAGCAGCTCAGGGGATAACTATGGCTACACCTTC
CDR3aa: CASSSGDNYGYTF

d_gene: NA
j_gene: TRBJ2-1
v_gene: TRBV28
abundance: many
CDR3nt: TGTGCCAGCGGCGACAGGTTTCATGAGCAGTTCTTC
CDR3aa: CASGDRFHEQFF

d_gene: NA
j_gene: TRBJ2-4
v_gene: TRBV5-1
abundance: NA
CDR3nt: TGCGCCAGCAGCTTGGGCGAGGGAATGTCCAGGAACATTCAGTACTTC
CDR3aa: CASSLGEGMSRNIQYF

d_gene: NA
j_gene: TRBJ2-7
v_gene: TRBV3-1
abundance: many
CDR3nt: TGTGCCAGCAGCCAAGGACAGTTCGACGAGCAGTACTTC
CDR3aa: CASSQGQFDEQYF

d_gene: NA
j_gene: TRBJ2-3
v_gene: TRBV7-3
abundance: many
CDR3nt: TGTGCCAGCAGCGCAACGCAGGGTACGCAGTATTTT
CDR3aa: CASSATQGTQYF

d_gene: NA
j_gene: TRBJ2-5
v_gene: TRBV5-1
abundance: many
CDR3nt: TGCGCCAGCAGCGGAGGGGAACTCCAAAAGACCCAGTACTTC
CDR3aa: CASSGGELQKTQYF

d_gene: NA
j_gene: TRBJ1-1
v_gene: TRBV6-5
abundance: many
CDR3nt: TGTGCCAGCAGATCCCACCTGAACACTGAAGCTTTCTTT
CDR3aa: CASRSHLNTEAFF

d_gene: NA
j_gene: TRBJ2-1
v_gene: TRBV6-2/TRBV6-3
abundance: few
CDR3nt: TGTGCCAGCGAGAAGGGGGGCGGAACCTACAATGAGCAGTTCTTC
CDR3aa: CASEKGGGTYNEQFF

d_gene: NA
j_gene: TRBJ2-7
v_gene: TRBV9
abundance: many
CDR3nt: TGTGCCAGCAGCGCGGGAGGACAGACAAACGAGCAGTACTTC
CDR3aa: CASSAGGQTNEQYF

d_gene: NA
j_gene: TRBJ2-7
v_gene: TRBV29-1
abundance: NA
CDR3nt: TGCAGCGTTGAAGGGACCTCTCGGGGGGAGCAGTACTTC
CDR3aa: CSVEGTSRGEQYF

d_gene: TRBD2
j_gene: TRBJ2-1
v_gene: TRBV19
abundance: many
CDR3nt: TGTGCCAGTGGAGCGGGAGGCTATGAGCAGTTCTTC
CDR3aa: CASGAGGYEQFF

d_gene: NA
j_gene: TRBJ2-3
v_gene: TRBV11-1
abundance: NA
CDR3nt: TGTGCCAGCAGCTCGGTTGGGACTAGCACAGATACGCAGTATTTT
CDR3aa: CASSSVGTSTDTQYF

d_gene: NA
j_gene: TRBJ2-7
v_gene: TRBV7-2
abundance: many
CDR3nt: TGTGCCAGCAGCTTAGTGTTTGCGGCAGGCGAGCAGTACTTC
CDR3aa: CASSLVFAAGEQYF

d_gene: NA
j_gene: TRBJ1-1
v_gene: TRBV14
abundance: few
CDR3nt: TGTGCCAGCAGCCAATTATTGCCCTACACTGAAGCTTTCTTT
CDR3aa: CASSQLLPYTEAFF

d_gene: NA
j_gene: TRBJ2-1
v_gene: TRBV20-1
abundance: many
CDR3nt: TGCAGTGCTAGAGGGTGGAGCTCCTACAATGAGCAGTTCTTC
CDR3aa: CSARGWSSYNEQFF

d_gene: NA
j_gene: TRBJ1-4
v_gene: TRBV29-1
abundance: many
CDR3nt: TGCAGCGCCCAAGGGGGGGAGTTTAATGAAAAACTGTTTTTT
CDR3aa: CSAQGGEFNEKLFF

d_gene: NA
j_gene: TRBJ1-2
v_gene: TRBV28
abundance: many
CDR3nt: TGTGCCAGCAGTCCCCCCGGTGGCTATGGCTACACCTTC
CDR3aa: CASSPPGGYGYTF

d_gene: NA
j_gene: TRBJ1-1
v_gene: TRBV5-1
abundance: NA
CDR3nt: TGCGCCAGCAGCTTGGACAGCAGGGAGTTCACTGAAGCTTTCTTT
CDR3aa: CASSLDSREFTEAFF

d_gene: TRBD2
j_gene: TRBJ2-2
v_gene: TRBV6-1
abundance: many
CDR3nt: TGTGCCACCGTCGGGCAACTAGCGGGAGTCGGGGAGCTGTTTTTT
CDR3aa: CATVGQLAGVGELFF

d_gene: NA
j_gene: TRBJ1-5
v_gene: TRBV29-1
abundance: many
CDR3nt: TGCAGCGTTGCCTCCTATCGGGATCAGCCCCAGCATTTT
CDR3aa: CSVASYRDQPQHF

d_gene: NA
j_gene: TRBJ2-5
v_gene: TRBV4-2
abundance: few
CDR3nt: TGTGCCAGCAGCCAAGGGGTTTTGGAGACCCAGTACTTC
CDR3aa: CASSQGVLETQYF

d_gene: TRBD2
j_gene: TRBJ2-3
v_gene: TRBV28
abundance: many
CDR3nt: TGTGCCAGCAGCCCACTAGCGGGAGGGCCATCAGATACGCAGTATTTT
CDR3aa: CASSPLAGGPSDTQYF

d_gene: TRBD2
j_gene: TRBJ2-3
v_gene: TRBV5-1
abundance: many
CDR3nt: TGCGCCAGCAGCTTTTCTCAGCGGGGGGGCGATACGCAGTATTTT
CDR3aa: CASSFSQRGGDTQYF

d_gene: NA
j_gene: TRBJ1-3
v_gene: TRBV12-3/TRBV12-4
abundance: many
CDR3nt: TGTGCCAGCAGTTTCGGAAACACCATATATTTT
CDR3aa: CASSFGNTIYF

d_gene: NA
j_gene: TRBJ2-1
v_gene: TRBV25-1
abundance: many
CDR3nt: TGTGCCAGCAAGGCTAGCCAATCCTACAATGAGCAGTTCTTC
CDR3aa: CASKASQSYNEQFF

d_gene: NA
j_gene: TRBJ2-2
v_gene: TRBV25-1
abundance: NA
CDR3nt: TGTGCCAGCAGTGCGGGTGAAGGCGGGGAGCTGTTTTTT
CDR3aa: CASSAGEGGELFF

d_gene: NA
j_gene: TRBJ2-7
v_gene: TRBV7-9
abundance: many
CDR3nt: TGTGCCAGCAGCTTAGCCCACGAGCAGTACTTC
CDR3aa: CASSLAHEQYF

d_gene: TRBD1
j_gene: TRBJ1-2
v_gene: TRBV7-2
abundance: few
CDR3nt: TGTGCCAGCAGCCCAAATTCCGGGACAGGGGGCCTCTATGGCTACACCTTC
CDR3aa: CASSPNSGTGGLYGYTF

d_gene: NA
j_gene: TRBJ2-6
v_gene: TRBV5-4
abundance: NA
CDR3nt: TGTGCCAGCAGTCTTGGGGGGGGCCGACCTGGGGCCAACGTCCTGACTTTC
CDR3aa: CASSLGGGRPGANVLTF

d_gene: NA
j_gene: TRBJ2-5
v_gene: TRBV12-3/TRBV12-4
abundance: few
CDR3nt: TGTGCCAGCAGTCCTACGGTGCGCAGGCCAGGGGCCCAGTACTTC
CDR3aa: CASSPTVRRPGAQYF

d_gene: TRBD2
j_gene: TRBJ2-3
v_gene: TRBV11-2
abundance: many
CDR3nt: TGTGCCAGCAGCTTAGTCCCAGCGGGGGGGTTTCGCACAGATACGCAGTATTTT
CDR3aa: CASSLVPAGGFRTDTQYF

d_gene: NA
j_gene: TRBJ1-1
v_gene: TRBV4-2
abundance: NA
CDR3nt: TGTGCCAGCAGCCAAGCCGTGGGCAAGAACACTGAAGCTTTCTTT
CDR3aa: CASSQAVGKNTEAFF